The rows below give T cell receptor beta chains drawn from one sample of a study of cytomegalovirus exposure and HLA in healthy donors. The method was immunoSEQ multiplex PCR; TCRdb's version includes in-frame clones alone and lacks a portion of them. The data contain some 35,000 clones, more than 50% of them singletons. Sequencing was carried out using PBMCs. The receptors come from a middle-aged woman in good health and CMV-seropositive. The CDR3 runs from the conserved cysteine through the conserved F or W. D genes are given only for firm matches. Not every row has a clone size; where given, it reads once, few, many or a size class.

CDR3aa	CDR3nt	d_gene	abundance	v_gene	j_gene
CASSYSQANTEAFF	TGTGCCAGCAGTTACTCACAGGCAAACACTGAAGCTTTCTTT	NA	medium-sized	TRBV6-5	TRBJ1-1
CASSVRSPGQGGNNEQFF	TGTGCCAGCAGCGTTCGAAGCCCGGGACAGGGGGGAAACAATGAGCAGTTCTTC	TRBD1	NA	TRBV7-2	TRBJ2-1
CASGPGTTPYEQYF	TGTGCCAGTGGACCCGGGACAACACCCTACGAGCAGTACTTC	NA	NA	TRBV19	TRBJ2-7
CASSLDSSPGSDTQYF	TGTGCCAGCAGCCTAGATTCTTCCCCAGGGTCAGATACGCAGTATTTT	NA	NA	TRBV7-3	TRBJ2-3
CAWSAPGQGAGNYGYTF	TGTGCCTGGAGTGCACCGGGACAGGGGGCGGGAAACTATGGCTACACCTTC	TRBD1	NA	TRBV30	TRBJ1-2
CAWSAHLESYTF	TGTGCCTGGAGTGCGCACTTAGAGAGCTACACCTTC	NA	few	TRBV30	TRBJ1-2
CATSRRQGGDQLFF	TGTGCCACCAGCAGAAGACAGGGGGGTGACCAACTGTTTTTT	TRBD1	NA	TRBV15	TRBJ1-4
CSVEYGRDYGYTF	TGCAGCGTTGAGTATGGCAGGGACTATGGCTACACCTTC	NA	NA	TRBV29-1	TRBJ1-2
CASTTRGRGETQYF	TGTGCCAGCACCACGCGGGGGAGAGGGGAGACCCAGTACTTC	TRBD2	NA	TRBV5-4	TRBJ2-5
CASSVPSGGKQETQYF	TGTGCCAGCAGCGTACCTAGCGGGGGGAAACAAGAGACCCAGTACTTC	TRBD2	few	TRBV7-2	TRBJ2-5
CASSEGQGAHSYEQYF	TGTGCCAGCAGTGAAGGACAGGGGGCGCATTCCTACGAGCAGTACTTC	TRBD1	NA	TRBV2	TRBJ2-7
CASKEQGHRYGYTF	TGTGCCAGCAAGGAACAGGGACATCGGTATGGCTACACCTTC	NA	few	TRBV5-4	TRBJ1-2
CASSDPSGGASYEQYF	TGTGCCAGCAGCGACCCTAGCGGGGGGGCGTCCTACGAGCAGTACTTC	TRBD2	NA	TRBV9	TRBJ2-7
CASSPGQGVVDTQYF	TGTGCCAGCAGTCCGGGACAGGGGGTGGTAGATACGCAGTATTTT	TRBD1	NA	TRBV6-6	TRBJ2-3
CASSLSSGGKETQYF	TGTGCCAGCAGCTTATCCAGCGGGGGGAAGGAGACCCAGTACTTC	TRBD2	once	TRBV7-8	TRBJ2-5
CASSGRDTGELFF	TGTGCCAGCTCAGGCCGGGACACCGGGGAGCTGTTTTTT	NA	NA	TRBV18	TRBJ2-2
CASSLLGTGIGANVLTF	TGCGCCAGCAGCCTCTTAGGAACAGGGATAGGGGCCAACGTCCTGACTTTC	NA	NA	TRBV4-1	TRBJ2-6
CASSWANTEAFF	TGTGCCAGCAGCTGGGCAAACACTGAAGCTTTCTTT	NA	NA	TRBV13	TRBJ1-1
CASSLFLAGVTDTQYF	TGTGCCAGCAGCCTTTTCCTAGCGGGGGTCACAGATACGCAGTATTTT	TRBD2	NA	TRBV7-9	TRBJ2-3
CASSLWSGGGNSYEQYF	TGTGCCAGCAGTTTATGGTCCGGGGGGGGGAACTCCTACGAGCAGTACTTC	TRBD2	NA	TRBV28	TRBJ2-7
CASSPISTGGRGELFF	TGCGCCAGCAGCCCCATAAGTACAGGGGGCAGGGGGGAGCTGTTTTTT	TRBD1	NA	TRBV5-1	TRBJ2-2
CASSLAAAADTQYF	TGCGCCAGCAGCTTGGCGGCAGCGGCAGATACGCAGTATTTT	NA	NA	TRBV5-1	TRBJ2-3
CASSVDSSGVTGELFF	TGTGCCAGCAGCGTAGATTCGAGCGGGGTCACCGGGGAGCTGTTTTTT	TRBD2	NA	TRBV9	TRBJ2-2
CASSQGKGGAVNTGELFF	TGTGCCAGCAGCCAAGGGAAGGGGGGGGCCGTAAACACCGGGGAGCTGTTTTTT	NA	NA	TRBV4-2	TRBJ2-2
CASSYSGAQPQHF	TGTGCCAGCAGTTACAGCGGGGCTCAGCCCCAGCATTTT	NA	few	TRBV6-5	TRBJ1-5
CASRGDRGAFF	TGTGCCAGCAGAGGGGACAGGGGTGCTTTCTTT	TRBD1	NA	TRBV6-5	TRBJ1-1
CASSFQGDGYTF	TGCGCCAGCAGTTTTCAGGGGGACGGCTACACCTTC	TRBD1	NA	TRBV5-1	TRBJ1-2
CASSSGTGMYEQYF	TGTGCCAGCAGCTCAGGGACAGGGATGTACGAGCAGTACTTC	TRBD1	NA	TRBV7-8	TRBJ2-7
CASSQPSDNRIYGYTF	TGTGCCAGCAGTCAGCCTTCTGACAACCGAATCTATGGCTACACCTTC	NA	NA	TRBV6-6	TRBJ1-2
CATSRDTREETQYF	TGTGCCACCAGCAGAGATACTCGAGAAGAGACCCAGTACTTC	NA	NA	TRBV15	TRBJ2-5
CAWRVSGGALYTQYF	TGTGCCTGGAGGGTTAGCGGGGGGGCGTTGTATACGCAGTATTTT	TRBD2	NA	TRBV30	TRBJ2-3
CASSLQHAPEAFF	TGTGCCAGCAGCCTGCAACACGCCCCTGAAGCTTTCTTT	NA	medium-sized	TRBV4-2	TRBJ1-1
CASSPGGLNSYNKQFF	TGTGCCAGCAGCCCCGGGGGGCTTAATTCCTACAATAAGCAGTTCTTC	NA	NA	TRBV14	TRBJ2-1
CASSPGPGTDQPQHF	TGTGCCAGCTCACCCGGGCCGGGAACCGATCAGCCCCAGCATTTT	NA	few	TRBV18	TRBJ1-5
CASSPATSGGAGTQYF	TGTGCCAGCAGCCCAGCGACTAGCGGGGGGGCGGGGACCCAGTACTTC	TRBD2	NA	TRBV5-4	TRBJ2-5
CASSLGGVGLGNQPQHF	TGTGCCAGCAGCCTGGGGGGAGTGGGACTGGGCAATCAGCCCCAGCATTTT	NA	NA	TRBV2	TRBJ1-5
CASSLGAEAFF	TGCGCCAGCAGCTTGGGAGCTGAAGCTTTCTTT	NA	NA	TRBV5-1	TRBJ1-1
CASSRGLTQGDDGYTF	TGCGCCAGCAGCCGGGGGCTAACTCAGGGGGACGATGGCTACACCTTC	TRBD1	NA	TRBV5-1	TRBJ1-2
CASSQDAGFVYSNQPQHF	TGTGCCAGCAGCCAAGACGCAGGGTTCGTGTACAGCAATCAGCCCCAGCATTTT	NA	few	TRBV4-2	TRBJ1-5
CASSGTGYEQYF	TGCGCCAGCAGTGGTACAGGCTACGAGCAGTACTTC	NA	NA	TRBV10-1	TRBJ2-7
CASSRQILYNSPLHF	TGTGCCAGCAGTAGACAGATCCTCTATAATTCACCCCTCCACTTT	NA	NA	TRBV6-5	TRBJ1-6
CSVVTEYTEKLFF	TGCAGCGTTGTCACAGAGTATACTGAAAAACTGTTTTTT	NA	NA	TRBV29-1	TRBJ1-4
CASGGDRGGYNEQFF	TGTGCCAGCGGGGGAGACAGGGGGGGATACAATGAGCAGTTCTTC	TRBD1	once	TRBV11-2	TRBJ2-1
CASSSKHRGGNYGYTF	TGTGCCAGCAGTTCAAAACACAGGGGGGGTAACTATGGCTACACCTTC	TRBD1	few	TRBV6-5	TRBJ1-2
CASSLGLAGGNSDTQYF	TGTGCCAGCAGCTTAGGCCTAGCGGGGGGAAATTCAGATACGCAGTATTTT	TRBD2	NA	TRBV7-2	TRBJ2-3
CAISESAGGTYNEQFF	TGTGCCATCAGTGAGTCGGCGGGGGGGACCTACAATGAGCAGTTCTTC	TRBD2	NA	TRBV10-3	TRBJ2-1
CASSVQPQGNTEAFF	TGTGCCAGCAGCGTCCAACCACAGGGGAACACTGAAGCTTTCTTT	NA	once	TRBV9	TRBJ1-1
CASQGQGNSPLHF	TGCGCCAGCCAGGGACAAGGGAATTCACCCCTCCACTTT	NA	NA	TRBV5-1	TRBJ1-6
CASSQGSLRRGGLYNEQFF	TGCGCCAGCAGCCAAGGGAGTCTACGACGGGGGGGCCTATACAATGAGCAGTTCTTC	TRBD2	few	TRBV4-1	TRBJ2-1
CASSRETQYF	TGTGCCAGCAGCCGGGAGACCCAGTACTTC	NA	NA	TRBV28	TRBJ2-5
CASSLAFGQGSYNEQFF	TGTGCCAGCAGCTTAGCATTCGGGCAGGGGTCCTACAATGAGCAGTTCTTC	NA	NA	TRBV7-2	TRBJ2-1
CASKGQDNYGYTF	TGTGCCAGCAAAGGACAGGATAACTATGGCTACACCTTC	TRBD1	NA	TRBV2	TRBJ1-2
CASSSNSVYNEQFF	TGTGCCAGCAGCTCGAATTCGGTTTACAATGAGCAGTTCTTC	NA	NA	TRBV7-9	TRBJ2-1